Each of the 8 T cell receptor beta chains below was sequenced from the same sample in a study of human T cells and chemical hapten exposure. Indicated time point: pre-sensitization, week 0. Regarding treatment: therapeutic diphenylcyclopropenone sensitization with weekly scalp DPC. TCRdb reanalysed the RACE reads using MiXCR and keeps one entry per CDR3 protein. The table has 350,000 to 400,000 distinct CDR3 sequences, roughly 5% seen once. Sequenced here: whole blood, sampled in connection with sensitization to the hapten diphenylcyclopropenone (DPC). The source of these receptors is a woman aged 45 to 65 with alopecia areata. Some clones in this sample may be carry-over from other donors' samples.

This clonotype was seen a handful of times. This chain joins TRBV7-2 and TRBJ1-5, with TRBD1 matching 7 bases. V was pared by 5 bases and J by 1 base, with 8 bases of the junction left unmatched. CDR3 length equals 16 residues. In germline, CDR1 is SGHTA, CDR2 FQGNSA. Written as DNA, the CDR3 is TGTGCCAGCAGCCGTCCAGGGGGGCGAAGCAATCAGCCCCAGCATTTT. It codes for CASSRPGGRSNQPQHF.

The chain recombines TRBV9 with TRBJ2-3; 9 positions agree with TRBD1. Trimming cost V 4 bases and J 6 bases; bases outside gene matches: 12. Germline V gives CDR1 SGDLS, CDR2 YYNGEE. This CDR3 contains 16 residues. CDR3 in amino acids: CASSPRPGQGGDTQYF. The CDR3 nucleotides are TGTGCCAGCAGCCCTCGACCGGGACAGGGAGGGGATACGCAGTATTTT.

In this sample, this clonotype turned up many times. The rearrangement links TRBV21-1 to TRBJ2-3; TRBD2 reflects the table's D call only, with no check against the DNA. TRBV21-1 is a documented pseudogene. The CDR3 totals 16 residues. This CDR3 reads CASSKLPGLVTDTQYF. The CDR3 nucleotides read TGTGCCAGCAGCAAACTCCCGGGACTAGTCACAGATACGCAGTATTTT.

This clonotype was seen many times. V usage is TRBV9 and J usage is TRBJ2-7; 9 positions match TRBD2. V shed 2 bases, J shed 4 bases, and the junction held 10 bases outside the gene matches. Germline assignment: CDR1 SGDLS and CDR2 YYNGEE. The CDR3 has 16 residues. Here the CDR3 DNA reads TGTGCCAGCAGCGTCGGGGTCACTAGCGGGTTATACGAGCAGTACTTC. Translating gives CASSVGVTSGLYEQYF.

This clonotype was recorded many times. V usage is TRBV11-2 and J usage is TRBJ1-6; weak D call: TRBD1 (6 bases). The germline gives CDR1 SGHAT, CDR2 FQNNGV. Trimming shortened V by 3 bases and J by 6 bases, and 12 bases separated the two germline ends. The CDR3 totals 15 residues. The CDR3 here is CASSFQGQTNSPLHF. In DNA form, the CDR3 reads TGTGCCAGCAGCTTTCAGGGGCAAACTAATTCACCCCTCCACTTT.

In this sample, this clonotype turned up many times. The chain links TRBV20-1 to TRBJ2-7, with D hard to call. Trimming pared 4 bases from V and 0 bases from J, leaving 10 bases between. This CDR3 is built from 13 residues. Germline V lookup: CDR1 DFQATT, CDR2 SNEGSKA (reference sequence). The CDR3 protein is CSANPASSYEQYF. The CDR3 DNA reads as TGCAGTGCTAATCCGGCTAGCTCCTACGAGCAGTACTTC.

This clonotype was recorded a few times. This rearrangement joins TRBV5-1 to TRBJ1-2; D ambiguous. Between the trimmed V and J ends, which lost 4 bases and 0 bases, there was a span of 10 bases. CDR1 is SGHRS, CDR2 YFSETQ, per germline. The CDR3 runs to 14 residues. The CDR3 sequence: CASSTPRSNYGYTF. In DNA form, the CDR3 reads TGCGCCAGCAGCACGCCACGGTCTAACTATGGCTACACCTTC.

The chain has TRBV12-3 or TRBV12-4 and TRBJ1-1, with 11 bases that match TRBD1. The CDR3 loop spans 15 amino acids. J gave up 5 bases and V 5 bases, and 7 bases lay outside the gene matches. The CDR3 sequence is CASSTSGTGGTEAFF. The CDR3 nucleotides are TGTGCCAGCAGTACCTCCGGGACAGGGGGGACTGAAGCTTTCTTT.